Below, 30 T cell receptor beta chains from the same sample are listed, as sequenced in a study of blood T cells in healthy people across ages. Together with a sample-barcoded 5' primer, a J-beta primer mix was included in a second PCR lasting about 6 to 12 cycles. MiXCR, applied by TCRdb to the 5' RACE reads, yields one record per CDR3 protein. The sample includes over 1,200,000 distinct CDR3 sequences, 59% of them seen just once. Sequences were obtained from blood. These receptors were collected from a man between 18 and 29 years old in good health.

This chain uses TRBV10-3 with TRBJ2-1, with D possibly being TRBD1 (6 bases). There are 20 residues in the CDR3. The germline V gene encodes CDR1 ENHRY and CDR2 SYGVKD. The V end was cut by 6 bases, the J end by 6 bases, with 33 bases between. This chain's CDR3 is CAISEPTGSGAQSNCNEQFF. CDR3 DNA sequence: TGTGCCATCAGCGAGCCGACAGGCTCAGGGGCTCAATCCAACTGCAATGAGCAGTTCTTC.

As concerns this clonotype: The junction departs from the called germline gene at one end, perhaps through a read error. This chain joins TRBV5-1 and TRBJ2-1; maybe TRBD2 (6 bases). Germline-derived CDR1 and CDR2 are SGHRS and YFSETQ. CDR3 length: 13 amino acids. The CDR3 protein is CASSPGEAGTINF. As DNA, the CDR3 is TGCGCCAGCAGCCCCGGTGAGGCGGGAACAATTAACTTC.

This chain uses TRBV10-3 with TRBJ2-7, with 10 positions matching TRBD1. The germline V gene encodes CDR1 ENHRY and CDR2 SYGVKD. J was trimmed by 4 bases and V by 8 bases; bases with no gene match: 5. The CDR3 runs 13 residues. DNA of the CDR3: TGTGCCATCGGGACAGGGGACGGTTACGAGCAGTACTTC. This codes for CAIGTGDGYEQYF.

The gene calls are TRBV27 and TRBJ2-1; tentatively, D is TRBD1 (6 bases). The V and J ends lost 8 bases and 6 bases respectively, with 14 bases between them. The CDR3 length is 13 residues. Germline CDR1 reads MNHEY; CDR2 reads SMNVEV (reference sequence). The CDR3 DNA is TGTGCCAGCTCGGGGACACGGGTCAATGAGCAGTTCTTC. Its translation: CASSGTRVNEQFF.

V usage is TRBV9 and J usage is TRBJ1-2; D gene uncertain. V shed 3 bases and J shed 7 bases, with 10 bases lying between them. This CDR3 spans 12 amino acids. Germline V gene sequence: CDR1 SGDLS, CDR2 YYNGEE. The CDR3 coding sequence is TGTGCCAGCAGCGACCTATCAATTGGCTACACCTTC. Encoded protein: CASSDLSIGYTF. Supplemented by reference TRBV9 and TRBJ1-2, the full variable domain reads DSGVTQTPKHLITATGQRVTLRCSPRSGDLSVYWYQQSLDQGLQFLIQYYNGEERAKGNILERFSAQQFPDLHSELNLSSLELGDSALYFCASSDLSIGYTFGSGTRLTVV.

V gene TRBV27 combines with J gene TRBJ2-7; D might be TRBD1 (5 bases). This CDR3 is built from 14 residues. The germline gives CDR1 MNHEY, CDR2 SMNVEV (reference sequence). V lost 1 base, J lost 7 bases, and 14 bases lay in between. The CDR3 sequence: CASSLLDTGEEQYF. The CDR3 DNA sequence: TGTGCCAGCAGTTTATTGGACACGGGTGAAGAGCAGTACTTC.

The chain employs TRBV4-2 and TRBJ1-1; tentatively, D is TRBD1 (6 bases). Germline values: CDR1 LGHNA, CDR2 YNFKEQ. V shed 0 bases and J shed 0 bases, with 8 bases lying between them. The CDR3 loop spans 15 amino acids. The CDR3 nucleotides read TGTGCCAGCAGCCAAGACGGGGGGCTGAACACTGAAGCTTTCTTT. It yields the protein CASSQDGGLNTEAFF.

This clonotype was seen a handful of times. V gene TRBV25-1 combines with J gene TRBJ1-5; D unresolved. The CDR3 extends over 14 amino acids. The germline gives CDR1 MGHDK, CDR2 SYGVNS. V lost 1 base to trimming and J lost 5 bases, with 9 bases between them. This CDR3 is CASSEFGSHQPQHF. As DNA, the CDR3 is TGTGCCAGCAGTGAATTTGGCTCTCATCAGCCCCAGCATTTT.

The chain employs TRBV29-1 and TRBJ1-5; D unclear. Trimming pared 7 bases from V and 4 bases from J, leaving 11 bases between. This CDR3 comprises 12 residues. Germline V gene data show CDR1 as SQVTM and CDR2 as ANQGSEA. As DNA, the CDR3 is TGCAGCGCTGGGCAGGAAAATCAGCCCCAGCATTTT. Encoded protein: CSAGQENQPQHF.

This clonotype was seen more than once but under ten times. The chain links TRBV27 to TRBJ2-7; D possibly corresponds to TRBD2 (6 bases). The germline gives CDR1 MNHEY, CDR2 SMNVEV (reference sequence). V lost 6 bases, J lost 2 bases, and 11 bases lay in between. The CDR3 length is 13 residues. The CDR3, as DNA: TGTGCCAGCAGACTGGAGGGAGCCTACGAGCAGTACTTC. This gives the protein CASRLEGAYEQYF.

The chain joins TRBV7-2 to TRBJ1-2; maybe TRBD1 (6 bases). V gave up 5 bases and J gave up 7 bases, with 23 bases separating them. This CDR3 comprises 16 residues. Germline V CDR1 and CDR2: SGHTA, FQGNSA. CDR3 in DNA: TGTGCCAGCAGCCCCAACGGCGGGGGCAGAGTGGGTGGCTACACCTTC. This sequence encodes CASSPNGGGRVGGYTF.

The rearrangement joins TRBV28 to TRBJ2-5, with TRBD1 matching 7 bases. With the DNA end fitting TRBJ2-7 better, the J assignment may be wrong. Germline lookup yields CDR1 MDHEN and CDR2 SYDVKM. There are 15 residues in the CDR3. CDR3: CASSFINRGFYEQYF. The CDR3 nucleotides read TGTGCCAGCAGTTTTATCAACAGGGGCTTTTACGAGCAGTACTTC.

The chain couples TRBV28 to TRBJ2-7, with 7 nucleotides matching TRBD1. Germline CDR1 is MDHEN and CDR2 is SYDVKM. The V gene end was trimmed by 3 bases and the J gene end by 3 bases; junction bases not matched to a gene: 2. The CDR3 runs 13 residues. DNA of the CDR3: TGTGCCAGCAGTTTTTGGGACAGCTACGAGCAGTACTTC. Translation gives CASSFWDSYEQYF.

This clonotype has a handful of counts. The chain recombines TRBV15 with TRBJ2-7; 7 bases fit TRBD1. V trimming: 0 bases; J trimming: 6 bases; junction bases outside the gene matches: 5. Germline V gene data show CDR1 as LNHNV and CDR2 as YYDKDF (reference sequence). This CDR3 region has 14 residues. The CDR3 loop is CATSREQGRGEQYF. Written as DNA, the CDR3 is TGTGCCACCAGCAGAGAACAGGGGAGAGGCGAGCAGTACTTC.

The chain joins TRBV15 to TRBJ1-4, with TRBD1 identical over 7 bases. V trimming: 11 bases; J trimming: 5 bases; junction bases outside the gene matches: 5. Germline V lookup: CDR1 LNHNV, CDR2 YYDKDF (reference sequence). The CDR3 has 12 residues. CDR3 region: CAAQQGNEKLFF. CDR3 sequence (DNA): TGTGCCGCTCAACAGGGGAATGAAAAACTGTTTTTT. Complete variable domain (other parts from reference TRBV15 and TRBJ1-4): DAMVIQNPRYQVTQFGKPVTLSCSQTLNHNVMYWYQQKSSQAPKLLFHYYDKDFNNEADTPDNFQSRRPNTSFCFLDIRSPGLGDTAMYLCAAQQGNEKLFFGSGTQLSVL.

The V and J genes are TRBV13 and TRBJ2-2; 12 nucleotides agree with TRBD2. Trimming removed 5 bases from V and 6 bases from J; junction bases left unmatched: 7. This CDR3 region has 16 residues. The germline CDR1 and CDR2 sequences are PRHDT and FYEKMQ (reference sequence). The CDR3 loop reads CASSPRLAGEAGELFF. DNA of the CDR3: TGTGCCAGCAGCCCTCGACTAGCGGGAGAGGCCGGGGAGCTGTTTTTT.

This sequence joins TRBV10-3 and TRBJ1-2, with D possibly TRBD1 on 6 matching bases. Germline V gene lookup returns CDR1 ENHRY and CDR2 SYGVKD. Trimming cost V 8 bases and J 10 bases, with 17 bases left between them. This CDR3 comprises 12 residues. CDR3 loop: CAIGGADSFYTF. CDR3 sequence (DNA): TGTGCCATCGGGGGGGCAGACAGCTTCTACACCTTC.

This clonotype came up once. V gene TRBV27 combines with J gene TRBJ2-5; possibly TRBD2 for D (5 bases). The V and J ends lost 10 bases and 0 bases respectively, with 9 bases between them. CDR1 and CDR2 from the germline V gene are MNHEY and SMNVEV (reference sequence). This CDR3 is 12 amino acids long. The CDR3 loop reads CATADYQETQYF. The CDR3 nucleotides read TGTGCCACCGCGGACTACCAAGAGACCCAGTACTTC.

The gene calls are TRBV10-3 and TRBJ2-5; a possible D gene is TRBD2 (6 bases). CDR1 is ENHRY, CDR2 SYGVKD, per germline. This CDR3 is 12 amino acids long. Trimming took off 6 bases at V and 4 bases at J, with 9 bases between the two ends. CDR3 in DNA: TGTGCCATCAGCCTCGGGGGAGAGACCCAGTACTTC. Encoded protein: CAISLGGETQYF.

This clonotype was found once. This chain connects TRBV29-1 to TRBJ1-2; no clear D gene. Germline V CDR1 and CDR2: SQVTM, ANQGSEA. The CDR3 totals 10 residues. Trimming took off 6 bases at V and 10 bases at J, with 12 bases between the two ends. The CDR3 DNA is TGCAGCGTCGATGGGGATGACTACACCTTC. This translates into CSVDGDDYTF.

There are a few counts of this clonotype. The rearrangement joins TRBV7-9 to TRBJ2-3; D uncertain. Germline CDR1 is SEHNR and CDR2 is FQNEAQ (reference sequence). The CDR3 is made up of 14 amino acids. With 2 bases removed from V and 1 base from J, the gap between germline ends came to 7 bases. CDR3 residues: CASSLLSGTDTQYF. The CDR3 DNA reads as TGTGCCAGCAGCTTACTCTCGGGCACAGATACGCAGTATTTT.

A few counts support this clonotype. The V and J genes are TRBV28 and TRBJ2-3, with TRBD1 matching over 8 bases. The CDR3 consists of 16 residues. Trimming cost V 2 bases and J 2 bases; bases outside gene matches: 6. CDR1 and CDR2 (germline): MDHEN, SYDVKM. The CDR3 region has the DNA TGTGCCAGCAGTTTACCCGGGACAGGAATCACAGATACGCAGTATTTT. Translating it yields CASSLPGTGITDTQYF.

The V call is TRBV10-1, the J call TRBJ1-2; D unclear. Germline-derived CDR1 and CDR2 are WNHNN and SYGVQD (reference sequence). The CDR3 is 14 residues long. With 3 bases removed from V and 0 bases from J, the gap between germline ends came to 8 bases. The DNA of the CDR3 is TGCGCCAGCAGTGACCACAGCGCTAACTATGGCTACACCTTC. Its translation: CASSDHSANYGYTF.

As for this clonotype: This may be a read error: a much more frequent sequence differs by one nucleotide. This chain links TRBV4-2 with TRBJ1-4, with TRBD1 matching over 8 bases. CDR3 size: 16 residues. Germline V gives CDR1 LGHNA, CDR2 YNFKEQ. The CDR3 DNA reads TGTGCCAGCAGCCAAGATCGGGGGACAGGTTTTGAAGAACTGTTTTTT. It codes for CASSQDRGTGFEELFF.

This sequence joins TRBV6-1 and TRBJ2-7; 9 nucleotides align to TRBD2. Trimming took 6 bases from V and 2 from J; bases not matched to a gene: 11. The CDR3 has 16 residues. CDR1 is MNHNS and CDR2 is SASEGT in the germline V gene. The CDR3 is CASRPEFSGRAYEQYF. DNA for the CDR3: TGTGCCAGCAGACCCGAATTTAGCGGGAGAGCCTACGAGCAGTACTTC.

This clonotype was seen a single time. Written as DNA, the CDR3 is TGTGCCAGCAACAGGGCTAGGCAAGAGACCCAGTACTTC. This translates into CASNRARQETQYF. This chain uses TRBV7-2 with TRBJ2-7; perhaps TRBD1 as D (6 bases). With the DNA end fitting TRBJ2-5 better, the J assignment may be wrong. CDR1 and CDR2 (germline): SGHTA, FQGNSA. CDR3 length equals 13 residues.

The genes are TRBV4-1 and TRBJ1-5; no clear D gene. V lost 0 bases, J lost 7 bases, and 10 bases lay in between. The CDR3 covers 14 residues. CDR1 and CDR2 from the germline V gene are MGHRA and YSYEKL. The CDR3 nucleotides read TGCGCCAGCAGCCAAGAAGAGAGCCGCCAGCCCCAGCATTTT. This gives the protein CASSQEESRQPQHF.

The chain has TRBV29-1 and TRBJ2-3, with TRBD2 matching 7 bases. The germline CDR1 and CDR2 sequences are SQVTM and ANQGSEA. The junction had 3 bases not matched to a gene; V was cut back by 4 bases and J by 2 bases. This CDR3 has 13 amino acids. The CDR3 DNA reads TGCAGCGTTGGAGCGGGGACCACAGATACGCAGTATTTT. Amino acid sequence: CSVGAGTTDTQYF.

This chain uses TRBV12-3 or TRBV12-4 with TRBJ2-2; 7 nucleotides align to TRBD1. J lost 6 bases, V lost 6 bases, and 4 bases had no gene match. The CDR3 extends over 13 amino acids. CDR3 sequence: CASRGTAAGELFF. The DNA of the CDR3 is TGTGCCAGCAGGGGGACAGCGGCCGGGGAGCTGTTTTTT.

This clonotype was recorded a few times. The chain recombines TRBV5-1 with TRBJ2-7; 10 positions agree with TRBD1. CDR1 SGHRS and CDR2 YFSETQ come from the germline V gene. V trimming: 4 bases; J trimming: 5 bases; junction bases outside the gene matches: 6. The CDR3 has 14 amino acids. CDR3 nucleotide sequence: TGCGCCAGCAGCCTGACAGGGGGCTCGAACGAGCAGTACTTC. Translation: CASSLTGGSNEQYF.